This is a list of T cell receptor beta chains from one sample in a study of CD8 T cells in Susac syndrome. TCRdb ran MiXCR on the immunoSEQ multiplex PCR reads and lists one entry per CDR3 protein. The sample holds 150,000 to 200,000 distinct CDR3 sequences; 93% are singletons and the top ten take 0.1%. The sequencing input was CD4+ T cells from PBMCs. Receptors were obtained from a human donor in good health. CDR3s include the opening cysteine and the closing phenylalanine or tryptophan. Each record gives: J gene, V gene, D gene, clone size, CDR3 protein, CDR3 DNA. The D gene is left open where the match is weak. Rows may omit the clone size; those that give it use once, few, many or a size class.

j_call: TRBJ1-3; v_call: TRBV6-5; d_call: NA; clone_size: NA; cdr3_aa: CASSRVTENTIYF; cdr3_nt: TGTGCCAGCAGTCGGGTGACTGAAAACACCATATATTTT
j_call: TRBJ2-5; v_call: TRBV7-2; d_call: TRBD2; clone_size: few; cdr3_aa: CASRLAGGVETQYF; cdr3_nt: TGTGCCAGCAGGCTAGCGGGGGGGGTAGAGACCCAGTACTTC
j_call: TRBJ1-5; v_call: TRBV19; d_call: NA; clone_size: NA; cdr3_aa: CASSALGTNSNQPQHF; cdr3_nt: TGTGCCAGTAGTGCCCTCGGGACCAATAGCAATCAGCCCCAGCATTTT
j_call: TRBJ1-2; v_call: TRBV19; d_call: TRBD1; clone_size: once; cdr3_aa: CASRRDRVTNYGYTF; cdr3_nt: TGTGCCAGTCGCCGGGACAGGGTTACTAACTATGGCTACACCTTC
j_call: TRBJ2-7; v_call: TRBV10-3; d_call: TRBD1; clone_size: NA; cdr3_aa: CAISVTGGKNEQYF; cdr3_nt: TGTGCCATCAGTGTGACAGGGGGGAAGAACGAGCAGTACTTC
j_call: TRBJ1-2; v_call: TRBV7-9; d_call: NA; clone_size: NA; cdr3_aa: CASSPLGTEYYGYTF; cdr3_nt: TGTGCCAGCAGCCCCCTGGGCACCGAATACTATGGCTACACCTTC
j_call: TRBJ2-3; v_call: TRBV7-9; d_call: NA; clone_size: NA; cdr3_aa: CASSLVSIASDTQYF; cdr3_nt: TGTGCCAGCAGCTTAGTATCGATAGCATCAGATACGCAGTATTTT
j_call: TRBJ2-2; v_call: TRBV9; d_call: NA; clone_size: once; cdr3_aa: CASSVVGSNTGELFF; cdr3_nt: TGTGCCAGCAGCGTAGTCGGCTCCAACACCGGGGAGCTGTTTTTT
j_call: TRBJ2-5; v_call: TRBV12-3/TRBV12-4; d_call: NA; clone_size: NA; cdr3_aa: CASSPNTGKGTQYF; cdr3_nt: TGTGCCAGCAGTCCAAACACAGGGAAGGGGACCCAGTACTTC
j_call: TRBJ2-2; v_call: TRBV19; d_call: TRBD2; clone_size: few; cdr3_aa: CASSLLAVNTGELFF; cdr3_nt: TGTGCCAGTAGCCTCCTAGCGGTTAACACCGGGGAGCTGTTTTTT
j_call: TRBJ1-4; v_call: TRBV7-9; d_call: NA; clone_size: NA; cdr3_aa: CASSLVGDHLFF; cdr3_nt: TGTGCCAGCAGCTTAGTCGGGGATCATCTGTTTTTT
j_call: TRBJ1-5; v_call: TRBV20-1; d_call: NA; clone_size: NA; cdr3_aa: CSARWWWDTRSSNQPQHF; cdr3_nt: TGCAGTGCTAGATGGTGGTGGGACACAAGATCTAGCAATCAGCCCCAGCATTTT
j_call: TRBJ1-3; v_call: TRBV9; d_call: TRBD1; clone_size: NA; cdr3_aa: CASGTGALSGNTIYF; cdr3_nt: TGTGCCAGCGGGACAGGGGCTCTCTCTGGAAACACCATATATTTT
j_call: TRBJ2-1; v_call: TRBV6-5; d_call: TRBD2; clone_size: NA; cdr3_aa: CASSYGTSTAEQFF; cdr3_nt: TGTGCCAGCAGTTACGGGACTAGTACGGCTGAGCAGTTCTTC
j_call: TRBJ2-1; v_call: TRBV4-2; d_call: NA; clone_size: NA; cdr3_aa: CASSQDTQMGGEQFF; cdr3_nt: TGTGCCAGCAGCCAAGATACACAGATGGGTGGTGAGCAGTTCTTC
j_call: TRBJ2-2; v_call: TRBV5-4; d_call: NA; clone_size: once; cdr3_aa: CASSLAWRDTGELFF; cdr3_nt: TGTGCCAGCAGCTTGGCTTGGCGGGACACCGGGGAGCTGTTTTTT
j_call: TRBJ1-3; v_call: TRBV12-3/TRBV12-4; d_call: NA; clone_size: NA; cdr3_aa: CASKQDSGNTIYF; cdr3_nt: TGTGCCAGCAAACAGGACTCTGGAAACACCATATATTTT
j_call: TRBJ1-2; v_call: TRBV4-2; d_call: NA; clone_size: NA; cdr3_aa: CASSQDQQGHSGYTF; cdr3_nt: TGTGCCAGCAGCCAAGATCAGCAGGGGCATTCGGGCTACACCTTC
j_call: TRBJ2-2; v_call: TRBV14; d_call: NA; clone_size: NA; cdr3_aa: CASSPPLTTRSGTGELFF; cdr3_nt: TGTGCCAGCAGCCCCCCACTTACTACCCGGTCGGGCACCGGGGAGCTGTTTTTT
j_call: TRBJ2-5; v_call: TRBV27; d_call: TRBD1; clone_size: NA; cdr3_aa: CASSLGQGGEETQYF; cdr3_nt: TGTGCCAGCAGTTTGGGACAGGGTGGGGAAGAGACCCAGTACTTC
j_call: TRBJ1-2; v_call: TRBV28; d_call: TRBD1; clone_size: once; cdr3_aa: CASSLELELDRAGYTF; cdr3_nt: TGTGCCAGCAGTCTTGAACTCGAGCTGGACAGGGCTGGCTACACCTTC
j_call: TRBJ2-7; v_call: TRBV9; d_call: NA; clone_size: NA; cdr3_aa: CASSVQQRGVSYEQYF; cdr3_nt: TGTGCCAGCAGCGTCCAGCAACGTGGGGTCTCCTACGAGCAGTACTTC
j_call: TRBJ2-1; v_call: TRBV3-1; d_call: NA; clone_size: NA; cdr3_aa: CASSPHSGAPYLYNEQFF; cdr3_nt: TGTGCCAGCAGCCCCCACTCGGGGGCCCCTTATCTCTACAATGAGCAGTTCTTC
j_call: TRBJ2-5; v_call: TRBV7-9; d_call: TRBD2; clone_size: few; cdr3_aa: CASSFGGGETQYF; cdr3_nt: TGTGCCAGCAGCTTCGGGGGGGGAGAGACCCAGTACTTC
j_call: TRBJ1-1; v_call: TRBV11-1; d_call: TRBD1; clone_size: NA; cdr3_aa: CASSFWNRGATEAFF; cdr3_nt: TGTGCCAGCAGCTTCTGGAACAGGGGTGCCACTGAAGCTTTCTTT
j_call: TRBJ1-6; v_call: TRBV28; d_call: NA; clone_size: NA; cdr3_aa: CASSSKYLGSPLHF; cdr3_nt: TGTGCCAGCAGTTCTAAGTATTTAGGTTCACCCCTCCACTTT
j_call: TRBJ2-3; v_call: TRBV4-3; d_call: NA; clone_size: NA; cdr3_aa: CATDLDTQYF; cdr3_nt: TGCGCCACCGATCTCGATACGCAGTATTTT
j_call: TRBJ2-7; v_call: TRBV12-3/TRBV12-4; d_call: NA; clone_size: once; cdr3_aa: CASRAGRRQHEQYF; cdr3_nt: TGTGCCAGCAGGGCAGGACGGCGCCAGCACGAGCAGTACTTC
j_call: TRBJ1-2; v_call: TRBV27; d_call: TRBD1; clone_size: NA; cdr3_aa: CASSLRQGTYGYTF; cdr3_nt: TGTGCCAGCAGTTTAAGACAGGGGACCTATGGCTACACCTTC
j_call: TRBJ2-5; v_call: TRBV27; d_call: NA; clone_size: NA; cdr3_aa: CASSFGTGRSETQYF; cdr3_nt: TGTGCCAGCAGTTTCGGTACAGGGAGGTCAGAGACCCAGTACTTC
j_call: TRBJ2-7; v_call: TRBV6-1; d_call: NA; clone_size: NA; cdr3_aa: CASSEGRGPYEQYF; cdr3_nt: TGTGCCAGCAGTGAAGGGCGGGGTCCCTACGAGCAGTACTTC
j_call: TRBJ1-1; v_call: TRBV12-3/TRBV12-4; d_call: NA; clone_size: NA; cdr3_aa: CASSPTLLVRAFF; cdr3_nt: TGTGCCAGCAGCCCCACCCTCTTGGTTAGGGCTTTCTTT
j_call: TRBJ1-1; v_call: TRBV20-1; d_call: NA; clone_size: once; cdr3_aa: CSAPRTGDEAFF; cdr3_nt: TGCAGTGCTCCTAGGACTGGCGATGAAGCTTTCTTT
j_call: TRBJ1-1; v_call: TRBV7-2; d_call: NA; clone_size: NA; cdr3_aa: CASIPGAGTEAFF; cdr3_nt: TGTGCCAGTATCCCCGGTGCAGGCACTGAAGCTTTCTTT
j_call: TRBJ1-5; v_call: TRBV20-1; d_call: NA; clone_size: NA; cdr3_aa: CSASLNQPQHF; cdr3_nt: TGCAGTGCTAGTCTCAATCAGCCCCAGCATTTT
j_call: TRBJ2-1; v_call: TRBV5-4; d_call: TRBD2; clone_size: NA; cdr3_aa: CASSVEPSGGAHEQFF; cdr3_nt: TGTGCCAGCAGCGTGGAACCCAGCGGGGGGGCACATGAGCAGTTCTTC
j_call: TRBJ1-1; v_call: TRBV5-1; d_call: NA; clone_size: once; cdr3_aa: CASKQEGQNTEAFF; cdr3_nt: TGCGCCAGCAAACAGGAGGGACAGAACACTGAAGCTTTCTTT
j_call: TRBJ1-2; v_call: TRBV2; d_call: NA; clone_size: NA; cdr3_aa: CASSGLLNYGYTF; cdr3_nt: TGTGCCAGCAGTGGTTTACTTAACTATGGCTACACCTTC
j_call: TRBJ1-5; v_call: TRBV12-3/TRBV12-4; d_call: NA; clone_size: NA; cdr3_aa: CASSLIGNTQPQHF; cdr3_nt: TGTGCCAGCAGTTTGATTGGGAATACTCAGCCCCAGCATTTT
j_call: TRBJ1-1; v_call: TRBV7-8; d_call: TRBD1; clone_size: once; cdr3_aa: CASSRATGFNTEAFF; cdr3_nt: TGTGCCAGCAGCCGAGCGACAGGGTTTAACACTGAAGCTTTCTTT
j_call: TRBJ1-5; v_call: TRBV20-1; d_call: NA; clone_size: NA; cdr3_aa: CSASSDRNQPQHF; cdr3_nt: TGCAGTGCTAGTAGCGACCGCAATCAGCCCCAGCATTTT
j_call: TRBJ1-6; v_call: TRBV12-3/TRBV12-4; d_call: NA; clone_size: NA; cdr3_aa: CASSWGRDGNSPLHF; cdr3_nt: TGTGCCAGCAGTTGGGGCAGGGACGGGAATTCACCCCTCCACTTT
j_call: TRBJ2-1; v_call: TRBV5-1; d_call: NA; clone_size: once; cdr3_aa: CASSFDSPSYNEQFF; cdr3_nt: TGCGCCAGCAGCTTCGACTCCCCCTCCTACAATGAGCAGTTCTTC
j_call: TRBJ2-1; v_call: TRBV29-1; d_call: NA; clone_size: once; cdr3_aa: CSVEAAYNEQFF; cdr3_nt: TGCAGCGTTGAGGCAGCTTACAATGAGCAGTTCTTC
j_call: TRBJ2-5; v_call: TRBV29-1; d_call: NA; clone_size: NA; cdr3_aa: CSVVREKETQYF; cdr3_nt: TGCAGCGTCGTCCGGGAGAAAGAGACCCAGTACTTC
j_call: TRBJ1-2; v_call: TRBV27; d_call: TRBD1; clone_size: NA; cdr3_aa: CASSLISTGRSNYGYTF; cdr3_nt: TGTGCCAGCAGTTTAATATCGACAGGGCGTTCTAACTATGGCTACACCTTC
j_call: TRBJ2-3; v_call: TRBV4-1; d_call: TRBD1; clone_size: NA; cdr3_aa: CASSQAGTGTTDTQYF; cdr3_nt: TGCGCCAGCAGCCAGGCCGGGACAGGCACTACAGATACGCAGTATTTT
j_call: TRBJ1-5; v_call: TRBV6-6; d_call: NA; clone_size: NA; cdr3_aa: CASSYSNSDIGQPQHF; cdr3_nt: TGTGCCAGCAGTTACTCGAATTCGGACATAGGGCAGCCCCAGCATTTT
j_call: TRBJ2-5; v_call: TRBV29-1; d_call: TRBD2; clone_size: NA; cdr3_aa: CSVEGLAGRGGRTQYF; cdr3_nt: TGCAGCGTTGAAGGTTTGGCAGGCCGCGGCGGGAGGACCCAGTACTTC
j_call: TRBJ1-5; v_call: TRBV30; d_call: NA; clone_size: NA; cdr3_aa: CAWSPLGNQPQHF; cdr3_nt: TGTGCCTGGAGTCCGCTTGGCAATCAGCCCCAGCATTTT